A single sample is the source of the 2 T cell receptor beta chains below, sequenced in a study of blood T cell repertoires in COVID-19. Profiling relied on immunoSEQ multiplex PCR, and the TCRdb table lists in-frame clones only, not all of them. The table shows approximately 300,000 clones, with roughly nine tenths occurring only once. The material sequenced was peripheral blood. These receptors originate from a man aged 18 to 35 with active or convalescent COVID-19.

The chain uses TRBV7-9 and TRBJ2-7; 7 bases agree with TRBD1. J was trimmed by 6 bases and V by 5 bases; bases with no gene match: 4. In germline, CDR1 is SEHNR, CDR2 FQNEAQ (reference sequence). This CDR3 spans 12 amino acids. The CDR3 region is CASSPTGVEQYF. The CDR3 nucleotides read TGTGCCAGCAGCCCTACAGGGGTCGAGCAGTACTTC.

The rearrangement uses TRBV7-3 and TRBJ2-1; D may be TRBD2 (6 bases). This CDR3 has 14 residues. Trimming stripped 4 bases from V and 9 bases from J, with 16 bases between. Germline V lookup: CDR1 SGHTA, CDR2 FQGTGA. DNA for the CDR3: TGTGCCAGCAGCTCAAACGGACTAATCCGTGAGCAGTTCTTC. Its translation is CASSSNGLIREQFF.